The 7 T cell receptor beta chains given below trace back to one sample, sequenced in a study of blood T cell repertoires in COVID-19. Produced via immunoSEQ multiplex PCR; TCRdb's table is partial and in-frame only. The sample contains more than 150,000 clones, more than 75% of which appear only once. What was sequenced was PBMCs or T cells enriched from blood (not recorded which). The source is a man in his fifties or sixties who had been exposed to COVID-19.

The V and J genes are TRBV9 and TRBJ2-2; weak D call: TRBD1 (5 bases). There are 13 residues in the CDR3. From germline, CDR1 is SGDLS and CDR2 YYNGEE. Trimming took off 0 bases at V and 6 bases at J, with 6 bases between the two ends. CDR3 sequence (DNA): TGTGCCAGCAGCGTAGAACAGGCCGGGGAGCTGTTTTTT. Translation gives CASSVEQAGELFF.

V is TRBV10-3 and J is TRBJ1-1; D is possibly TRBD1 (5 bases). The CDR3 covers 13 residues. The germline gives CDR1 ENHRY, CDR2 SYGVKD. The V end lost 7 bases, the J end lost 3 bases, and 12 bases lay between the germline ends. In nucleotides, the CDR3 is TGTGCCATCACCGAGGGGAGGGACACTGAAGCTTTCTTT. Translated, it gives CAITEGRDTEAFF.

The chain combines TRBV11-3 with TRBJ2-1; TRBD1 might be the D (6 bases). This CDR3 has 12 residues. V lost 5 bases and J lost 7, with 9 bases in between. CDR1 SGHNT and CDR2 YENEEA come from the germline V gene. The CDR3 here is CASSAQGNEQFF. DNA for the CDR3: TGTGCCAGCAGCGCCCAGGGGAATGAGCAGTTCTTC.

The chain joins TRBV5-1 to TRBJ2-1; D unclear. This CDR3 has 17 residues. Per the germline V gene, CDR1 is SGHRS and CDR2 is YFSETQ. V was cut by 0 bases and J by 5 bases, with 18 bases left in between. The CDR3 protein is CASSLAPAKLQNNEQFF. In DNA form, the CDR3 reads TGCGCCAGCAGCTTGGCCCCAGCGAAGTTGCAAAACAATGAGCAGTTCTTC.

A word on this clone: A junction boundary mismatches the germline segment, possibly from a read error. CDR3 nucleotides: TGTGCCAGCAGCTTAGCGGGAGTGGCCAGCTTC. Translating gives CASSLAGVASF. The chain has TRBV7-2 and TRBJ2-4, with a possible D match to TRBD2 (5 bases). The germline V gene encodes CDR1 SGHTA and CDR2 FQGNSA. The CDR3 has 11 amino acids.

This clone was recorded once. The rearrangement joins TRBV19 to TRBJ1-5; D call uncertain. Germline CDR1 and CDR2: LNHDA and SQIVND (reference sequence). This CDR3 contains 13 residues. The germline V and J ends were trimmed by 4 bases and 11 bases, with 15 bases remaining between them. The CDR3 region is CASSTQPDSAQHF. The CDR3 bases are TGTGCCAGTAGTACCCAACCCGACTCTGCCCAGCATTTT. The full variable domain, in which reference TRBV19 and TRBJ1-5 provide the parts outside the CDR3, is DGGITQSPKYLFRKEGQNVTLSCEQNLNHDAMYWYRQDPGQGLRLIYYSQIVNDFQKGDIAEGYSVSREKKESFPLTVTSAQKNPTAFYLCASSTQPDSAQHFGDGTRLSIL.

The rearrangement links TRBV29-1 to TRBJ1-5; a weak D match, TRBD1 (5 bases). Germline CDR1 and CDR2: SQVTM and ANQGSEA. CDR3 length equals 12 residues. Trimming removed 4 bases at V and 5 bases at J, with 9 bases between. This CDR3 is CSVGGGDQPQHF. Here the CDR3 DNA reads TGCAGCGTTGGCGGGGGGGATCAGCCCCAGCATTTT.